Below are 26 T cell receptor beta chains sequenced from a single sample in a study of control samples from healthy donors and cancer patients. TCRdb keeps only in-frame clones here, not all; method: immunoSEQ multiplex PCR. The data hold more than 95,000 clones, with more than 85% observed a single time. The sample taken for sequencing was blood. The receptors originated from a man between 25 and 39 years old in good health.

The CDR3 DNA sequence: TGTGCCAGTAGTTCGCGAGGAACAGGGTATGGCTACACCTTC. Translation gives CASSSRGTGYGYTF. J is TRBJ1-2 and V is TRBV19; D is perhaps TRBD1 (6 bases). Trimming shortened V by 5 bases and J by 5 bases, and 15 bases separated the two germline ends. The CDR3 contains 14 residues. CDR1 and CDR2 (germline): LNHDA, SQIVND (reference sequence). The complete variable domain, with remaining parts taken from reference TRBV19 and TRBJ1-2, reads DGGITQSPKYLFRKEGQNVTLSCEQNLNHDAMYWYRQDPGQGLRLIYYSQIVNDFQKGDIAEGYSVSREKKESFPLTVTSAQKNPTAFYLCASSSRGTGYGYTFGSGTRLTVV.

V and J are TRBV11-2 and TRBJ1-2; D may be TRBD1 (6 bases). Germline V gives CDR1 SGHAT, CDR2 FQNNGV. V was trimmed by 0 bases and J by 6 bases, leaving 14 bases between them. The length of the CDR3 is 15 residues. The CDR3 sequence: CASSLDRTEGHGYTF. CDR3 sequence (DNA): TGTGCCAGCAGCTTAGATAGGACAGAAGGTCATGGCTACACCTTC.

CDR3 sequence reads: CASSEGLGGSGYTF. The CDR3 coding sequence is TGTGCCAGCAGTGAAGGCTTGGGGGGCTCTGGCTACACCTTC. The chain couples TRBV2 to TRBJ1-2, with D maybe TRBD1 (6 bases). V was cut by 1 base and J by 7 bases, with 13 bases left in between. The germline V gene encodes CDR1 SNHLY and CDR2 FYNNEI. The length of the CDR3 is 14 residues. Together with reference TRBV2 and TRBJ1-2, the CDR3 gives the full variable domain: EPEVTQTPSHQVTQMGQEVILRCVPISNHLYFYWYRQILGQKVEFLVSFYNNEISEKSEIFDDQFSVERPDGSNFTLKIRSTKLEDSAMYFCASSEGLGGSGYTFGSGTRLTVV.

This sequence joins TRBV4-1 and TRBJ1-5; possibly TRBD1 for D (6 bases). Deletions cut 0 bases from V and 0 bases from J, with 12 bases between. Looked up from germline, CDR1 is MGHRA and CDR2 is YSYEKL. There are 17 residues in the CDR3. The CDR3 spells CASSQDEAGVSNQPQHF. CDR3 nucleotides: TGCGCCAGCAGCCAAGATGAGGCAGGGGTTAGCAATCAGCCCCAGCATTTT.

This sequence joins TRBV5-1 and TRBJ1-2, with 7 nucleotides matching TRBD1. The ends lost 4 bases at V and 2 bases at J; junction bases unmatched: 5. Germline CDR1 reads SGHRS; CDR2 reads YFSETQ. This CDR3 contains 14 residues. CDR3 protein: CASSAATGNYGYTF. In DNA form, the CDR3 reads TGCGCCAGCAGCGCCGCGACAGGGAACTATGGCTACACCTTC.

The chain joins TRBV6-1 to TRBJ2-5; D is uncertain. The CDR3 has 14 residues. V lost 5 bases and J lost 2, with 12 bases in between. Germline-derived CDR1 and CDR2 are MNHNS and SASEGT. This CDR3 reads CASSRPGGQETQYF. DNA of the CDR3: TGTGCCAGCAGTCGGCCGGGCGGACAAGAGACCCAGTACTTC.

The CDR3 nucleotides are TGTGCCAGCAGCGCCAGCGGTGGTGGCTACACCTTC. Protein product: CASSASGGGYTF. V is TRBV3-1 (or the pseudogene TRBV3-2) and J is TRBJ1-2; D call uncertain. V lost 5 bases and J 7 bases, leaving 11 bases between the germline ends. CDR3 length equals 12 residues. Germline CDR1 LGHDT, CDR2 YNNKEL (reference sequence).

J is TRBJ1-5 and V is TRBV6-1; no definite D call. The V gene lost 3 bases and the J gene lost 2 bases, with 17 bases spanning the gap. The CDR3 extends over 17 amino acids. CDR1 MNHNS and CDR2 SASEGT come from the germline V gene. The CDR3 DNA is TGTGCCAGCAGTGACCCCGACGGAGTAGGAGGCAATCAGCCCCAGCATTTT. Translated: CASSDPDGVGGNQPQHF.

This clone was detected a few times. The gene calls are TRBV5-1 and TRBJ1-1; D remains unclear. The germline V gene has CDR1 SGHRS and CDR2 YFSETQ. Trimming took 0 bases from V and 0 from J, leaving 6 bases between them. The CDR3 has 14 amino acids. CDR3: CASSLALVNTEAFF. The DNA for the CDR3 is TGCGCCAGCAGCTTGGCCTTGGTGAACACTGAAGCTTTCTTT.

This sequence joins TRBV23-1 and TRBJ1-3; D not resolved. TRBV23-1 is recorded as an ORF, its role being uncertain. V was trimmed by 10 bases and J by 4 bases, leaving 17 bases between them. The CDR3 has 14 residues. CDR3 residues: CATPPEGEGNTIYF. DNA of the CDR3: TGCGCCACCCCGCCGGAGGGTGAGGGAAACACCATATATTTT.

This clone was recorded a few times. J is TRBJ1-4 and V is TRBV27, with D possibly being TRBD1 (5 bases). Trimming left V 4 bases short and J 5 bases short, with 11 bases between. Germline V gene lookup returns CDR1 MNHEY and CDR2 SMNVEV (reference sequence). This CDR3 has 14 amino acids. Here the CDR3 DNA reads TGTGCCAGCAGTTCCCGGGGGGGGAATGAAAAACTGTTTTTT. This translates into CASSSRGGNEKLFF.

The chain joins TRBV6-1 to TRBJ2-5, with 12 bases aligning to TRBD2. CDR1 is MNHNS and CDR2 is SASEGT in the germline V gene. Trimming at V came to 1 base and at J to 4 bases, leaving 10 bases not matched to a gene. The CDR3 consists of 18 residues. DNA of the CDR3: TGTGCCAGCAGTGAAGGAAAACTAGCGGGGGGCACCCGAGAGACCCAGTACTTC. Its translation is CASSEGKLAGGTRETQYF.

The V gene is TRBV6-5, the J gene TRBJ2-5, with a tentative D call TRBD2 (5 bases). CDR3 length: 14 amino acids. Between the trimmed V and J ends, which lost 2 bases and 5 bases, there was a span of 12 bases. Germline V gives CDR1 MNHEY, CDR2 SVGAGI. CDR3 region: CASSYGRRPETQYF. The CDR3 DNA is TGTGCCAGCAGTTACGGGAGACGCCCGGAGACCCAGTACTTC.

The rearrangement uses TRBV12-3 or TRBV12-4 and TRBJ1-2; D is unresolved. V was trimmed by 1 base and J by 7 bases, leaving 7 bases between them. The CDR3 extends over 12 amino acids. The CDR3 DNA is TGTGCCAGCAGTTTAGGGGGTAGTGGCTACACCTTC. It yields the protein CASSLGGSGYTF.

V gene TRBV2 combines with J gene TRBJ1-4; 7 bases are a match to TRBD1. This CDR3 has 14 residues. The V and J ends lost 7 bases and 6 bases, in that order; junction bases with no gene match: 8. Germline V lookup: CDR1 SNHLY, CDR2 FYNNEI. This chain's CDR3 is CASIYRGEDEKLFF. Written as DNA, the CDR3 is TGTGCCAGCATTTACAGGGGTGAGGATGAAAAACTGTTTTTT.

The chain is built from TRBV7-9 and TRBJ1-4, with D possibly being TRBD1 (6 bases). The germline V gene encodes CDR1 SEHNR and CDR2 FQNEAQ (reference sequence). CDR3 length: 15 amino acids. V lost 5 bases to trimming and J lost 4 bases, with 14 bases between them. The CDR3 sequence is CASSPGTLINEKLFF. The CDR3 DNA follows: TGTGCCAGCAGCCCCGGGACACTAATTAATGAAAAACTGTTTTTT.

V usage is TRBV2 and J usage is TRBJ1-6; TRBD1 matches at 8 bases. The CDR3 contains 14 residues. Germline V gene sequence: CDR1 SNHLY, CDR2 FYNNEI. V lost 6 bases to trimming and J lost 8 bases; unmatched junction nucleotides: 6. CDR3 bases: TGTGCCAGCAGGCCGCCGGGACAGGATTCACCCCTCCACTTT. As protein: CASRPPGQDSPLHF.

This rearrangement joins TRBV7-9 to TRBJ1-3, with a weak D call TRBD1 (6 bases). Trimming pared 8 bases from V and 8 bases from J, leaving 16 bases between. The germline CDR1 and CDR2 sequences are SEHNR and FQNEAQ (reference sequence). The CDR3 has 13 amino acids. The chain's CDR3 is CASSKEGVDTIYF. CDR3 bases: TGTGCCAGCTCGAAGGAGGGGGTAGACACCATATATTTT.

CDR3 amino acids: CASRGEEKLFF. DNA for the CDR3: TGTGCCAGCAGGGGGGAGGAAAAACTGTTTTTT. This rearrangement joins TRBV2 to TRBJ1-4, with TRBD1 as a possible D gene (5 bases). V lost 6 bases to trimming and J lost 8 bases, with 7 bases between them. The V gene's germline CDR1 is SNHLY and CDR2 FYNNEI. The CDR3 runs 11 residues.

The CDR3 spells CASSQEAGRFYGYTF. The CDR3 DNA sequence: TGTGCCAGCAGCCAAGAAGCCGGACGGTTCTATGGCTACACCTTC. J is TRBJ1-2 and V is TRBV3-1 (or the pseudogene TRBV3-2), with no clear D. CDR1 is LGHDT, CDR2 YNNKEL, per germline (reference sequence). The CDR3 is 15 amino acids. Trimming cost V 0 bases and J 4 bases, with 12 bases left between them.

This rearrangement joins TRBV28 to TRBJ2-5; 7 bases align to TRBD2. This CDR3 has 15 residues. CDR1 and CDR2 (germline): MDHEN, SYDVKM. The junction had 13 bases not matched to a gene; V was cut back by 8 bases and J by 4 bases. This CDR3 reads CASLRSGITTETQYF. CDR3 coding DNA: TGTGCCAGCCTCAGGAGCGGGATAACCACAGAGACCCAGTACTTC.

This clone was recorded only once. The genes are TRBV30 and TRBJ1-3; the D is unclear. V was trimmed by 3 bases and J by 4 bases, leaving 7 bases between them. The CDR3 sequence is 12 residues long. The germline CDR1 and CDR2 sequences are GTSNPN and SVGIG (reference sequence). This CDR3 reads CAWRQGGNTIYF. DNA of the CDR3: TGTGCCTGGAGACAAGGGGGAAACACCATATATTTT.

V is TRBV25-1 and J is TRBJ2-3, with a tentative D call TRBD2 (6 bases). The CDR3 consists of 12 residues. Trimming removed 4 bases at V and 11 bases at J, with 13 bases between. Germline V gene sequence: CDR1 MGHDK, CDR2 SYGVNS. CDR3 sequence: CASSGLMGGQYF. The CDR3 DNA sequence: TGTGCCAGCAGTGGCTTGATGGGGGGGCAGTATTTT.

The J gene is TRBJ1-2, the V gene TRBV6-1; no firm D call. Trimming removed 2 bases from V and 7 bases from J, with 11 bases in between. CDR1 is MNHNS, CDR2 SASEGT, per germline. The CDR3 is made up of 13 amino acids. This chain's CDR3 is CASSEHGLGGYTF. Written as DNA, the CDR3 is TGTGCCAGCAGTGAACACGGACTCGGTGGCTACACCTTC.

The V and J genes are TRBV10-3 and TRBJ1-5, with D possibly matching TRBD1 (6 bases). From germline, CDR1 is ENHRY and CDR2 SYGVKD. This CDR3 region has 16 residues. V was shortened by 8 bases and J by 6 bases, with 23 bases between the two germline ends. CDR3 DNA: TGTGCCATCGGGGGGGCAGGGGCGCCCGGCGGTCAGCCCCAGCATTTT. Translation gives CAIGGAGAPGGQPQHF.

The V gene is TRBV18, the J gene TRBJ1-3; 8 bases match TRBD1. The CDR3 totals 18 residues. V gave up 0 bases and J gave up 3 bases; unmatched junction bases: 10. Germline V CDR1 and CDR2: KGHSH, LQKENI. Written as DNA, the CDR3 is TGTGCCAGCTCACCACCCAGTCGACAGGGGATTAATGGAAACACCATATATTTT. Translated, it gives CASSPPSRQGINGNTIYF.